This TCR beta chain comes out of a study of T cells expressing NK-cell markers. Looking at the study overall: It was sorted CD3+CD56+NKG2C+, CD3+CD56+NKG2C- and CD3+CD56-NKG2C+ T cells that supplied the TCR beta repertoires.

General study findings and limits: HCMV specificity of the expanded NKG2C+ T cell clones stayed unclear.

After re-calling the 5' RACE reads, TCRdb lists one entry per CDR3 protein, DNA absent. Its clone listing holds some 280,000 distinct CDR3 sequences. Worth noting for this clonotype: Its antigen is as yet unknown.

This CDR3 spans 15 amino acids. The source is a young man in good health. The rearrangement links TRBV12-3 or TRBV12-4 to TRBJ2-6; TCRdb calls TRBD1, which cannot be checked without DNA. The sequenced sample was blood T cells: a sorted CD56 or NKG2C T cell subset, CD4+ or CD8+ T cells, or bulk PBMC T cells (not recorded which). The CDR3 is CASSGAFLRGNVLTF.